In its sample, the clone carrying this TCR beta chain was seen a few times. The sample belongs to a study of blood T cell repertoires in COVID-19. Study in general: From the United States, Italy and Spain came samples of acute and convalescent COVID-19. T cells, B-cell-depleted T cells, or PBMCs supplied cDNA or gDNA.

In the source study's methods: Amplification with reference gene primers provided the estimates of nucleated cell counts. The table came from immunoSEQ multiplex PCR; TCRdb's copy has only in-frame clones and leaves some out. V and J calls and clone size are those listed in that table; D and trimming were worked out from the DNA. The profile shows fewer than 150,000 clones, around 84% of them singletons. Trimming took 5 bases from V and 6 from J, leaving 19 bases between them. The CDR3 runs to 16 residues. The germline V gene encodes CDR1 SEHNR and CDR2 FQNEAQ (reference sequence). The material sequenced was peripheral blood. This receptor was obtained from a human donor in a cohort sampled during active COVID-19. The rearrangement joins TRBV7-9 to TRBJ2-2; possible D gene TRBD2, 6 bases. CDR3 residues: CASSPWGVSTAGELFF. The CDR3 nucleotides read TGTGCCAGCAGCCCCTGGGGGGTATCCACCGCCGGGGAGCTGTTTTTT.